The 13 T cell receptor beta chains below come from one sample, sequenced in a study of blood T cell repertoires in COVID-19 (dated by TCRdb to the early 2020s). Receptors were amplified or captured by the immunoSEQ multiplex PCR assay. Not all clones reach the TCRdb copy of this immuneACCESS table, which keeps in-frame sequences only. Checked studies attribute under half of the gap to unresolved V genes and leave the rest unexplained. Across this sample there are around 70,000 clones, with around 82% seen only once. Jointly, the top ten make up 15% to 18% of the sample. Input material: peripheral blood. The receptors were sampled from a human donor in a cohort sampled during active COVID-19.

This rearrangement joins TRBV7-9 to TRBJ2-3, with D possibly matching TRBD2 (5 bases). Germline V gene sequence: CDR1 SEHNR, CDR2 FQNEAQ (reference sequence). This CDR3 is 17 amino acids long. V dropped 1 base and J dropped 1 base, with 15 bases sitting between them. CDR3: CASSLGPREFGTDTQYF. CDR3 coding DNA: TGTGCCAGCAGCTTAGGACCGAGGGAGTTTGGCACAGATACGCAGTATTTT.

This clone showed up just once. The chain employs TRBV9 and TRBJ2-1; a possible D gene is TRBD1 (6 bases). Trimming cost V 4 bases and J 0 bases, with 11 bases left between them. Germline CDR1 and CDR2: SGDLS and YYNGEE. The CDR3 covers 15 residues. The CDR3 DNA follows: TGTGCCAGCAGCACCTTAGGGGGCTCCTACAATGAGCAGTTCTTC. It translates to CASSTLGGSYNEQFF.

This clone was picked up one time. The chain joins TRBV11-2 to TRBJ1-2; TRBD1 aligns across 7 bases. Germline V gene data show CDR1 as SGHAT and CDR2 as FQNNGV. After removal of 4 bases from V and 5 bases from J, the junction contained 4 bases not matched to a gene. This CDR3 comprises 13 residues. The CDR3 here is CASSWGQTYGYTF. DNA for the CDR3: TGTGCCAGCAGCTGGGGACAGACTTATGGCTACACCTTC. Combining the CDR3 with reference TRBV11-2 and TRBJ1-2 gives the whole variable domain EAGVAQSPRYKIIEKRQSVAFWCNPISGHATLYWYQQILGQGPKLLIQFQNNGVVDDSQLPKDRFSAERLKGVDSTLKIQPAKLEDSAVYLCASSWGQTYGYTFGSGTRLTVV.

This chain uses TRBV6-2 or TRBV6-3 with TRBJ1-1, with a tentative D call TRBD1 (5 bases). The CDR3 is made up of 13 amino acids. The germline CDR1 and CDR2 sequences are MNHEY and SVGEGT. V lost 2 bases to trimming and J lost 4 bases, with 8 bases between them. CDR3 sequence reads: CASSYGAGTEAFF. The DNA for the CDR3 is TGTGCCAGCAGTTACGGGGCCGGCACTGAAGCTTTCTTT.

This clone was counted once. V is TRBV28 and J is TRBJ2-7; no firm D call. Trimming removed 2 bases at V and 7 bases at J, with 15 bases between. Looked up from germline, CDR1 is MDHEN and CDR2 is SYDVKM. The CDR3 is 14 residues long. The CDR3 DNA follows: TGTGCCAGCAGTTTAGGTACATCCCTGAGGGAGCAGTACTTC. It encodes CASSLGTSLREQYF.

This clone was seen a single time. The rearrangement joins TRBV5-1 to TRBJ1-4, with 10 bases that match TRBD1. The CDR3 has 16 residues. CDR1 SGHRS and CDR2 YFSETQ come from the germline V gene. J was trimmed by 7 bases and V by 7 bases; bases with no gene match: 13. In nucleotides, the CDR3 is TGCGCCAGCTCCCCGGGGCTCGGGACAGGGGCTGAAAAACTGTTTTTT. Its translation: CASSPGLGTGAEKLFF.

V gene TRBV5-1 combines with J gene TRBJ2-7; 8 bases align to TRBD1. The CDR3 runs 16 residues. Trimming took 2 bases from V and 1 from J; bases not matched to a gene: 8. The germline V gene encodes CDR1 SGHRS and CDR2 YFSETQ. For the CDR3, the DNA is TGCGCCAGCAGCTTAGCGGCCGGACAGGGTTCCTACGAGCAGTACTTC. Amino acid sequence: CASSLAAGQGSYEQYF.

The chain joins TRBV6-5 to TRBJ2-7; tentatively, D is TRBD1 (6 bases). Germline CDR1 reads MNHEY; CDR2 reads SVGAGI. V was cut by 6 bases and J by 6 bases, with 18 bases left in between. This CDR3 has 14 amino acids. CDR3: CASRTTGPEGEQYF. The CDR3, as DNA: TGTGCCAGCAGGACCACAGGGCCCGAAGGCGAGCAGTACTTC.

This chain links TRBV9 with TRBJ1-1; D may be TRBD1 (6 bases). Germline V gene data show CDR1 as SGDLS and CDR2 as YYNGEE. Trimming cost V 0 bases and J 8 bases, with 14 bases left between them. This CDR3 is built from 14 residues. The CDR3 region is CASSVGGGGLEAFF. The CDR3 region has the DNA TGTGCCAGCAGCGTAGGTGGGGGGGGCCTCGAAGCTTTCTTT. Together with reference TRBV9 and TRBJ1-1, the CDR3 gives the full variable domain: DSGVTQTPKHLITATGQRVTLRCSPRSGDLSVYWYQQSLDQGLQFLIQYYNGEERAKGNILERFSAQQFPDLHSELNLSSLELGDSALYFCASSVGGGGLEAFFGQGTRLTVV.

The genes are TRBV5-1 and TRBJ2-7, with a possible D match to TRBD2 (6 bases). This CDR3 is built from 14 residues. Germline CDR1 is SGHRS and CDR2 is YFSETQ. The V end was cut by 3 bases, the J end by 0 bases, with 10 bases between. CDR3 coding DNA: TGCGCCAGCAGCTCGACCGGGGGCTCCTACGAGCAGTACTTC. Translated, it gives CASSSTGGSYEQYF. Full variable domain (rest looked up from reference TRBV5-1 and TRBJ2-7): KAGVTQTPRYLIKTRGQQVTLSCSPISGHRSVSWYQQTPGQGLQFLFEYFSETQRNKGNFPGRFSGRQFSNSRSEMNVSTLELGDSALYLCASSSTGGSYEQYFGPGTRLTVT.

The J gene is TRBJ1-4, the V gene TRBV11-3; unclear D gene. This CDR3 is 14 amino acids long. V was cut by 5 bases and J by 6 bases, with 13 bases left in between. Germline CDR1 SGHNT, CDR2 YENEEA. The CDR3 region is CASSERELDEKLFF. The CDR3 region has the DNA TGTGCCAGCAGCGAGAGGGAGTTAGATGAAAAACTGTTTTTT.

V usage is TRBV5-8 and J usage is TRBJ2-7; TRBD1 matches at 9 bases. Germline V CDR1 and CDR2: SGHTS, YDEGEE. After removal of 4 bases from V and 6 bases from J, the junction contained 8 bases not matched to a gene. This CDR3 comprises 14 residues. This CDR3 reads CASSRRDRAGEQYF. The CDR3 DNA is TGTGCCAGCAGCCGACGGGACAGGGCAGGCGAGCAGTACTTC.

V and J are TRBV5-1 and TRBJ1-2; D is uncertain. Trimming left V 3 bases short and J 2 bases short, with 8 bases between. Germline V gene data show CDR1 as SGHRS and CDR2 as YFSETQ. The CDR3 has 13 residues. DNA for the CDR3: TGCGCCAGCAGCTCCACACAAAACTATGGCTACACCTTC. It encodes CASSSTQNYGYTF.